The rows below give T cell receptor beta chains drawn from one sample of a study of T-cell reconstitution after alpha-beta-depleted transplantation in children. Each CDR3 protein is one row after TCRdb ran MiXCR on the PCR reads. The sample holds under 450,000 distinct CDR3 sequences, around 15% seen once. The material was PBMCs, mostly from graft donor cells, obtained 360 days after TCRalphabeta/CD19-depleted stem cell transplant. The receptors were gathered from a boy under three years old who had a stem cell transplant for Wiskott-Aldrich syndrome, so the T cells may come from the graft donor. CDR3s include the opening cysteine and the closing phenylalanine or tryptophan. A D gene is named only where the DNA matches it firmly.

d_call j_call v_call cdr3_aa
. TRBJ2-3 TRBV10-3 CAISERLGRLTDTQYF
TRBD2 TRBJ2-3 TRBV6-5 CASSYLAGGVSTDTQYF
. TRBJ1-1 TRBV6-1 CASRGGAGNTEAFF
. TRBJ2-1 TRBV28 CASTPETYNEQFF
TRBD1 TRBJ2-1 TRBV5-1 CASSSAPGQGLAYNEQFF
. TRBJ1-2 TRBV28 CACGTAYGYTF
. TRBJ1-1 TRBV20-1 CSAWWIFTEAFF
. TRBJ2-7 TRBV20-1 CSASGVAPYEQYF
. TRBJ2-1 TRBV5-1 CASSLLLDSYNEQFF
. TRBJ2-7 TRBV29-1 CSVEARDSSYEQYF
TRBD1 TRBJ2-7 TRBV4-3 CASSQEGTGLYEQYF
. TRBJ1-5 TRBV7-2 CASSLVPLIQPQHF
. TRBJ2-3 TRBV29-1 CSVEDVVGLRADTQYF
. TRBJ2-7 TRBV13 CASSLRDLPGEYF
. TRBJ2-4 TRBV18 CASSPGGINIQYF
. TRBJ2-1 TRBV27 CASSFSGSQYNEQFF
. TRBJ2-3 TRBV7-2 CASSLSSRSTDTQYF
. TRBJ2-1 TRBV29-1 CSVSSLSSYNEQFF
TRBD2 TRBJ2-3 TRBV29-1 CSSREATDTQYF
TRBD1 TRBJ2-7 TRBV25-1 CASRGQGTGYEQYF
TRBD1 TRBJ2-1 TRBV6-2/TRBV6-3 CASSQRQRGQYNEQFF
. TRBJ1-1 TRBV6-2/TRBV6-3 CASSYLARNTEAFF
TRBD2 TRBJ2-7 TRBV15 CATSREISGSEQYF
. TRBJ1-1 TRBV7-2 CASSLVSKAEAFF
TRBD2 TRBJ2-5 TRBV2 CASSEVPAGVETQYF
TRBD2 TRBJ2-1 TRBV4-1 CASSQVARGLAGGMNEQFF
. TRBJ2-6 TRBV10-3 CAISGGYSGANVLTF
. TRBJ2-1 TRBV11-3 CASSQRWNEQFF
TRBD2 TRBJ2-1 TRBV6-2/TRBV6-3 CASSYLGLVNEQFF
. TRBJ1-1 TRBV12-3/TRBV12-4 CASRPGAEAFF
TRBD2 TRBJ2-3 TRBV29-1 CSVAGPSGVTDTQYF